The 19 T cell receptor beta chains reported below all come from one sample, sequenced in a study of early T cells in non-severe SARS-CoV-2 infection. TCRdb called the 5' RACE reads again in MiXCR, with one record for every CDR3 protein. This table holds around 70,000 distinct CDR3 sequences, around a sixth found once. The specimen was whole blood. The origin of the receptors is an adult who was a healthcare worker with PCR-confirmed SARS-CoV-2 infection or an uninfected control (not recorded which).

This clonotype showed up just a few times. The rearrangement links TRBV27 to TRBJ1-5, with D perhaps matching TRBD1 (6 bases). The V and J ends lost 1 base and 7 bases respectively, with 17 bases between them. This CDR3 comprises 16 residues. Germline CDR1 MNHEY, CDR2 SMNVEV (reference sequence). The CDR3, as DNA: TGTGCCAGCAGTTTATTCCCCGTAACAGGGCAACAGCCCCAGCATTTT. Protein: CASSLFPVTGQQPQHF.

This rearrangement joins TRBV20-1 to TRBJ2-7, with 9 bases lining up with TRBD1. The CDR3 is 13 amino acids. Germline V lookup: CDR1 DFQATT, CDR2 SNEGSKA (reference sequence). The V gene end was trimmed by 6 bases and the J gene end by 1 base; junction bases not matched to a gene: 4. CDR3 nucleotide sequence: TGCAGTGCAGAGGGACAGGGATCCTACGAGCAGTACTTC. Translation: CSAEGQGSYEQYF.

The J gene is TRBJ1-1, the V gene TRBV4-1; D ambiguous. CDR3 length equals 17 residues. Germline V gene sequence: CDR1 MGHRA, CDR2 YSYEKL. V was pared by 0 bases and J by 3 bases, with 17 bases between. CDR3 sequence reads: CASSQDVGRVRYTEAFF. The CDR3 DNA reads TGCGCCAGCAGCCAAGATGTGGGGAGGGTAAGGTACACTGAAGCTTTCTTT.

This clonotype occurred a few times. Mismatch with germline at one junction end may stem from a read error. The genes are TRBV7-7 and TRBJ2-1; 11 nucleotides line up with TRBD2. The germline V gene encodes CDR1 SSHAT and CDR2 FNYEAQ (reference sequence). This CDR3 region has 16 residues. The CDR3: CASSLGLAGGNNEQFF. Here the CDR3 DNA reads TGTGCTAGCAGCTTAGGGCTAGCGGGGGGAAACAATGAGCAGTTCTTC. Supplemented by reference TRBV7-7 and TRBJ2-1, the full variable domain reads GAGVSQSPRYKVTKRGQDVTLRCDPISSHATLYWYQQALGQGPEFLTYFNYEAQPDKSGLPSDRFSAERPEGSISTLTIQRTEQRDSAMYRCASSLGLAGGNNEQFFGPGTRLTVL.

In DNA, the CDR3 is TGTGCCAGCAGTCAAAGACTAGCGAGGAACACCGGGGAGCTGTTTTTT. Its protein is CASSQRLARNTGELFF. V is TRBV6-2 or TRBV6-3 and J is TRBJ2-2; TRBD2 matches 8 bases. The J segment lost 1 base and the V segment lost 5 bases, leaving 6 bases of the junction unmatched. Germline V gene data show CDR1 as MNHEY and CDR2 as SVGEGT. The length of the CDR3 is 16 residues.

This clonotype occurred a few times. The V gene is TRBV29-1, the J gene TRBJ2-1; 10 nucleotides agree with TRBD1. With V trimmed by 7 bases and J by 10 bases, 7 bases remained unmatched. CDR3 length: 12 residues. Germline V gene data show CDR1 as SQVTM and CDR2 as ANQGSEA. The CDR3 nucleotides are TGCAGCGCAGACAGGGGGCAAGAGGAGCAGTTCTTC. Its translation is CSADRGQEEQFF.

The chain has TRBV5-4 and TRBJ2-1; weak D call: TRBD2 (6 bases). CDR1 and CDR2 (germline): SGHNT, YYREEE (reference sequence). The CDR3 spans 15 residues. The V end lost 10 bases, the J end lost 0 bases, and 17 bases lay between the germline ends. Here the CDR3 reads CASQGGDSSYNEQFF. As DNA, the CDR3 is TGTGCCTCGCAAGGCGGGGACTCCTCCTACAATGAGCAGTTCTTC.

The CDR3 DNA sequence: TGTGCCAGCAGCTTATCGCCCCGAGCATCACCCCTCCACTTT. Its protein is CASSLSPRASPLHF. The rearrangement links TRBV5-6 to TRBJ1-6; D uncertain. The germline V gene encodes CDR1 SGHDT and CDR2 YYEEEE. V dropped 2 bases and J dropped 10 bases, with 13 bases sitting between them. This CDR3 region has 14 residues.

This clonotype was picked up a small number of times. The chain combines TRBV24-1 with TRBJ1-2; TRBD1 might be the D (5 bases). Germline CDR1 reads KGHDR; CDR2 reads SFDVKD. CDR3 length equals 14 residues. With 2 bases removed from V and 4 bases from J, the gap between germline ends came to 10 bases. The CDR3 loop reads CATSDSGDGYGYTF. The DNA of the CDR3 is TGTGCCACCAGTGATTCCGGGGACGGCTATGGCTACACCTTC.

This clonotype was counted once. This sequence joins TRBV20-1 and TRBJ1-2; no definite D call. V gave up 6 bases and J gave up 5 bases, with 13 bases separating them. The CDR3 has 12 residues. Looked up from germline, CDR1 is DFQATT and CDR2 is SNEGSKA (reference sequence). The CDR3 nucleotides are TGCAGTGCCCTATCCCCCGGGTATGGCTACACCTTC. Protein: CSALSPGYGYTF.

The V and J genes are TRBV19 and TRBJ2-1; the D is unclear. Trimming shortened V by 2 bases and J by 2 bases, and 7 bases separated the two germline ends. Germline values: CDR1 LNHDA, CDR2 SQIVND (reference sequence). The CDR3 is 14 amino acids. The CDR3 DNA is TGTGCCAGTAGTATAACGAGCGCCTACAATGAGCAGTTCTTC. It translates to CASSITSAYNEQFF.

This clonotype was observed a few times. The chain carries TRBV30 and TRBJ2-7; a possible D gene is TRBD1 (6 bases). CDR1 GTSNPN and CDR2 SVGIG come from the germline V gene (reference sequence). CDR3 size: 14 residues. V gave up 1 base and J gave up 2 bases, with 12 bases separating them. The CDR3, as DNA: TGTGCCTGGAGTGAGGGGGTTAATCCCTACGAGCAGTACTTC. Amino acid sequence: CAWSEGVNPYEQYF.

This clonotype has only a few counts. The chain has TRBV7-9 and TRBJ1-1, with D unclear. Germline V gene lookup returns CDR1 SEHNR and CDR2 FQNEAQ (reference sequence). Trimming cost V 5 bases and J 10 bases, with 14 bases left between them. The CDR3 is made up of 12 amino acids. The CDR3 sequence: CASSQEGPRAFF. CDR3 in DNA: TGTGCCAGCAGCCAGGAAGGGCCCAGAGCTTTCTTT.

V usage is TRBV20-1 and J usage is TRBJ1-5, with D possibly being TRBD1 (6 bases). This CDR3 contains 16 residues. Germline assignment: CDR1 DFQATT and CDR2 SNEGSKA (reference sequence). V lost 2 bases and J lost 2, with 16 bases in between. The DNA for the CDR3 is TGCAGTGCTAGACGCGCGGACAGAGGGGGCAATCAGCCCCAGCATTTT. Translated, it gives CSARRADRGGNQPQHF.

This clonotype was detected a few times. The chain joins TRBV20-1 to TRBJ1-6; 9 bases are a match to TRBD1. The CDR3 is made up of 16 amino acids. Per the germline V gene, CDR1 is DFQATT and CDR2 is SNEGSKA (reference sequence). With V trimmed by 1 base and J by 7 bases, 8 bases remained unmatched. The chain's CDR3 is CSARGLQGAGNSPLHF. The CDR3 DNA follows: TGCAGTGCTAGAGGATTACAGGGGGCAGGGAATTCACCCCTCCACTTT.

V is TRBV2 and J is TRBJ1-4; D unresolved. V dropped 6 bases and J dropped 0 bases, with 14 bases sitting between them. The germline V gene encodes CDR1 SNHLY and CDR2 FYNNEI. The CDR3 runs 16 residues. CDR3 residues: CASSLRGPPTNEKLFF. The CDR3 DNA is TGTGCCAGCAGCCTACGAGGCCCCCCAACTAATGAAAAACTGTTTTTT.

The chain recombines TRBV27 with TRBJ1-4; D ambiguous. This CDR3 is 18 amino acids long. V lost 3 bases, J lost 7 bases, and 24 bases lay in between. Germline V gives CDR1 MNHEY, CDR2 SMNVEV (reference sequence). The CDR3 sequence is CASSLTPPPNEGREKLFF. CDR3 bases: TGTGCCAGCAGTTTGACGCCCCCCCCTAATGAGGGCCGTGAAAAACTGTTTTTT.

In its sample, this clonotype was seen a few times. The J gene is TRBJ1-5, the V gene TRBV19; 9 nucleotides align to TRBD1. Germline V gene sequence: CDR1 LNHDA, CDR2 SQIVND (reference sequence). Trimming at V came to 6 bases and at J to 5 bases, leaving 5 bases not matched to a gene. The CDR3 sequence is 14 residues long. CDR3 in amino acids: CASRLRTGDQPQHF. In DNA, the CDR3 is TGTGCCAGTAGACTACGGACAGGGGATCAGCCCCAGCATTTT.

This clonotype was observed at least ten times. The rearrangement links TRBV28 to TRBJ2-3; D might be TRBD2 (5 bases). In germline, CDR1 is MDHEN, CDR2 SYDVKM. This CDR3 region has 15 residues. V dropped 6 bases and J dropped 0 bases, with 13 bases sitting between them. CDR3 nucleotide sequence: TGTGCCAGCAGCCCGCGCGGGTCTAGCACAGATACGCAGTATTTT. It translates to CASSPRGSSTDTQYF.